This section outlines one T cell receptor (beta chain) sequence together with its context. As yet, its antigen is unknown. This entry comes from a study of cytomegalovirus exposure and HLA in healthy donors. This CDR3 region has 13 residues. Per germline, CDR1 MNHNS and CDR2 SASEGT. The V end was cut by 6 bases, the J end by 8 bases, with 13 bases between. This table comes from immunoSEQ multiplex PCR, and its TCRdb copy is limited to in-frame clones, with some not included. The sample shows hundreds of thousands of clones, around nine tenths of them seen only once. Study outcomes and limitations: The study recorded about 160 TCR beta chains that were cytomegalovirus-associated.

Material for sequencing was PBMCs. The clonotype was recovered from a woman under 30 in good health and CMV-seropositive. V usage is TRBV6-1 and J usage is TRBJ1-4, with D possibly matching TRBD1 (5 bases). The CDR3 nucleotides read TGTGCCAGCAGCAGGGTCGTTGGCGAAAAACTGTTTTTT. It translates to CASSRVVGEKLFF.